This note documents a single TCR beta chain sequence. Antigen unknown. Making the TCR beta libraries involved quantitative 5'-RACE with molecular barcodes. From the 5' RACE reads, TCRdb called clonotypes with MiXCR, one entry per CDR3 protein. The data contain 200,000 or so distinct CDR3 sequences, about 20% of them singletons. This CDR3 has 15 residues. Germline CDR1 LGHNA, CDR2 YSLEER. Trimming took 1 base from V and 8 from J, leaving 14 bases between them. This sample stems from a study of CD8 T cells in ankylosing spondylitis. Study-wide points: In reactive arthritis synovial fluid and blood, some motif variants had been reported before. Typical of ankylosing spondylitis blood, it appeared, was a TCR beta motif of under 10 highly homologous variants. As reported, disease-linked clones showed significant enrichment in matched ankylosing spondylitis synovial fluid.

The sample comprised blood, either unsorted or a sorted T cell fraction (not recorded which). The chain joins TRBV4-3 to TRBJ1-4; TRBD1 might be the D (6 bases). The TCR comes from a male donor aged 10 to 30 with ankylosing spondylitis or in good health (not recorded which). CDR3 region: CASSQVRGLAEKLFF. The CDR3 DNA sequence: TGCGCCAGCAGCCAAGTCCGGGGGCTTGCGGAAAAACTGTTTTTT.